These 9 T cell receptor beta chains share one sample of origin, sequenced in a study of cytomegalovirus exposure and HLA in healthy donors (dated by TCRdb to 2017 to 2019). Library generation was performed with the immunoSEQ multiplex PCR assay. A mixture of 60 forward primers for TCR Vbeta segments and 13 reverse primers for TCR Jbeta segments was used in the multiplex PCR. As stored in TCRdb, this immuneACCESS dataset retains in-frame rearrangements with V and J assigned. A fraction of the clones does not appear; measured against another copy, unresolved V genes explain less than half of the discrepancy, and the remainder lacks a known reason. This sample lists approximately 130,000 clones; 75% to 85% were detected once. Together, the top ten hold more than 7.5% of the sample. Sequencing input: PBMCs. Receptors originate from a woman aged 50 to 65 in good health and CMV-seropositive.

This clone was recorded once. The genes are TRBV7-6 and TRBJ1-3; 7 nucleotides match TRBD1. V gave up 1 base and J gave up 2 bases; unmatched junction bases: 5. Per germline, CDR1 SGHVS and CDR2 FNYEAQ. The CDR3 spans 16 residues. The CDR3: CASSLEGQLAGNTIYF. The CDR3 DNA reads as TGTGCCAGCAGCTTAGAGGGACAGTTAGCTGGAAACACCATATATTTT.

The V gene is TRBV9, the J gene TRBJ1-2; no clear D gene. CDR1 and CDR2 (germline): SGDLS, YYNGEE. Trimming took 2 bases from V and 4 from J, leaving 21 bases between them. The CDR3 consists of 17 residues. This CDR3 is CASSVSPTSVNGYGYTF. The CDR3, as DNA: TGTGCCAGCAGCGTCTCCCCTACCTCCGTCAACGGCTATGGCTACACCTTC.

This clone was found a few times. This rearrangement joins TRBV7-9 to TRBJ1-1; TRBD1 matches at 7 bases. The CDR3 runs to 15 residues. The germline V gene encodes CDR1 SEHNR and CDR2 FQNEAQ (reference sequence). Trimming cost V 4 bases and J 5 bases; bases outside gene matches: 10. The CDR3: CASSWGPGTETEAFF. CDR3 sequence (DNA): TGTGCCAGCAGCTGGGGACCCGGGACAGAAACTGAAGCTTTCTTT. Supplemented by reference TRBV7-9 and TRBJ1-1, the full variable domain reads DTGVSQNPRHKITKRGQNVTFRCDPISEHNRLYWYRQTLGQGPEFLTYFQNEAQLEKSRLLSDRFSAERPKGSFSTLEIQRTEQGDSAMYLCASSWGPGTETEAFFGQGTRLTVV.

The chain couples TRBV6-5 to TRBJ2-5; 12 bases match TRBD1. J was trimmed by 11 bases and V by 4 bases; bases with no gene match: 14. Germline V lookup: CDR1 MNHEY, CDR2 SVGAGI. The CDR3 is 16 residues long. The CDR3: CASSLTYRDRGRGQYF. The CDR3 DNA sequence: TGTGCCAGCAGTTTGACCTACCGGGACAGGGGGCGGGGGCAGTACTTC.

This clone has more than one count but fewer than ten. The chain combines TRBV18 with TRBJ2-6, with unresolved D. In germline, CDR1 is KGHSH, CDR2 LQKENI. The CDR3 totals 16 residues. V lost 3 bases and J lost 4, with 13 bases in between. The CDR3 DNA reads as TGTGCCAGCTCACCTTCGGTCTCTACCGGGGCCAACGTCCTGACTTTC. Encoded protein: CASSPSVSTGANVLTF.

The chain recombines TRBV4-1 with TRBJ1-3; TRBD1 might be the D (5 bases). The germline V gene encodes CDR1 MGHRA and CDR2 YSYEKL. The V end was cut by 3 bases, the J end by 0 bases, with 18 bases between. CDR3 length: 18 amino acids. The CDR3 DNA reads as TGCGCCAGCAGCCACCCCACAGGTCTTCACAGCTCTGGAAACACCATATATTTT. Its translation is CASSHPTGLHSSGNTIYF.

V is TRBV6-1 and J is TRBJ1-2, with D possibly being TRBD1 (5 bases). Germline V gene lookup returns CDR1 MNHNS and CDR2 SASEGT. Trimming stripped 8 bases from V and 4 bases from J, with 11 bases between. The CDR3 loop spans 12 amino acids. CDR3: CASGDRLYGYTF. The CDR3 DNA is TGTGCCAGCGGAGACAGACTCTATGGCTACACCTTC.

The chain employs TRBV5-1 and TRBJ1-3, with D maybe TRBD1 (5 bases). In germline, CDR1 is SGHRS, CDR2 YFSETQ. This CDR3 has 15 amino acids. The V gene lost 0 bases and the J gene lost 2 bases, with 9 bases spanning the gap. CDR3 sequence reads: CASSLGPGTGNTIYF. Written as DNA, the CDR3 is TGCGCCAGCAGCTTGGGCCCAGGGACTGGAAACACCATATATTTT.

V is TRBV10-3 and J is TRBJ2-7; tentative D call: TRBD1 (7 bases). CDR3 size: 15 residues. The V end lost 0 bases, the J end lost 4 bases, and 13 bases lay between the germline ends. Germline values: CDR1 ENHRY, CDR2 SYGVKD. In nucleotides, the CDR3 is TGTGCCATCAGTGAGTCGACAGGGACTCTTTACGAGCAGTACTTC. Translating it yields CAISESTGTLYEQYF.